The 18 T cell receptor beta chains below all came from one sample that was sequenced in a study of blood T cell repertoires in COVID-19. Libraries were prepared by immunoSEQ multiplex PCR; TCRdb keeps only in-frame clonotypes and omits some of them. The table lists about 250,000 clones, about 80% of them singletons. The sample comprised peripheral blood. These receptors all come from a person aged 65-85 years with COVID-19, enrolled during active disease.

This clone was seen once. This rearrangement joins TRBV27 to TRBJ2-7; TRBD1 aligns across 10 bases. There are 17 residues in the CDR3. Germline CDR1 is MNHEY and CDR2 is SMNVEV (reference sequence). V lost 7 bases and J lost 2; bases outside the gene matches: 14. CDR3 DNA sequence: TGTGCCAGCATCGGCCCCCCTTTCGGACAGGGGGCCTACGAGCAGTACTTC. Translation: CASIGPPFGQGAYEQYF.

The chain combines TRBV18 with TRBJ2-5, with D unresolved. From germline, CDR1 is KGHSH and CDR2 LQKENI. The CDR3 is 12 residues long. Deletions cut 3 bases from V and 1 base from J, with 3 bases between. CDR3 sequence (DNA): TGTGCCAGCTCACCCCTCCAAGAGACCCAGTACTTC. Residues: CASSPLQETQYF. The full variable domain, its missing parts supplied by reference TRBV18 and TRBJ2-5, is NAGVMQNPRHLVRRRGQEARLRCSPMKGHSHVYWYRQLPEEGLKFMVYLQKENIIDESGMPKERFSAEFPKEGPSILRIQQVVRGDSAAYFCASSPLQETQYFGPGTRLLVL.

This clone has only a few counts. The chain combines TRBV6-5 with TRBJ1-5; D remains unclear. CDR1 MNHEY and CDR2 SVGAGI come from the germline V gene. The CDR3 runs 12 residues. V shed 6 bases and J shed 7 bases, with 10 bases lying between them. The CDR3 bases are TGTGCCAGCAGAAGACTTGGGCAGCCCCAGCATTTT. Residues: CASRRLGQPQHF.

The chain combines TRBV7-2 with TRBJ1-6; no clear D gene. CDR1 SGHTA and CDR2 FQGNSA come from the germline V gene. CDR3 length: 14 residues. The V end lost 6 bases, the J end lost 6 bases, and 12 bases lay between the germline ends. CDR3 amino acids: CASRSRSTNSPLHF. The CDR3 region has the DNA TGTGCCAGCAGGAGCCGAAGTACTAATTCACCCCTCCACTTT.

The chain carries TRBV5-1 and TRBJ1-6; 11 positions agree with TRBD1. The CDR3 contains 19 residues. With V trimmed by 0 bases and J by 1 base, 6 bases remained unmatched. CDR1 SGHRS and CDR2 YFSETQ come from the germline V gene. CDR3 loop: CASSLVGQGVSSYNSPLHF. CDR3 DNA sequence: TGCGCCAGCAGCTTGGTGGGACAGGGGGTTTCGTCCTATAATTCACCCCTCCACTTT. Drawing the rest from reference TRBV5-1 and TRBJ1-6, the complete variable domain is KAGVTQTPRYLIKTRGQQVTLSCSPISGHRSVSWYQQTPGQGLQFLFEYFSETQRNKGNFPGRFSGRQFSNSRSEMNVSTLELGDSALYLCASSLVGQGVSSYNSPLHFGNGTRLTVT.

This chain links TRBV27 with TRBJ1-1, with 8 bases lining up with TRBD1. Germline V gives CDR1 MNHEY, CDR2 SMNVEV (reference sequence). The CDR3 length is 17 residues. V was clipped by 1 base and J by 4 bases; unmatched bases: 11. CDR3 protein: CASSLFGAGGVSTEAFF. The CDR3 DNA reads TGTGCCAGCAGTTTATTCGGGGCAGGGGGCGTGAGCACTGAAGCTTTCTTT.

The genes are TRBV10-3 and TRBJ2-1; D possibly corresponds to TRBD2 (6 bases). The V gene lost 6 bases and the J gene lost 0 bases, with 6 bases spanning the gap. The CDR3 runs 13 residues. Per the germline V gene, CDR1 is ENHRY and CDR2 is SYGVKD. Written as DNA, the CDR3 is TGTGCCATCAGGACTAGCTCCTACAATGAGCAGTTCTTC. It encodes CAIRTSSYNEQFF.

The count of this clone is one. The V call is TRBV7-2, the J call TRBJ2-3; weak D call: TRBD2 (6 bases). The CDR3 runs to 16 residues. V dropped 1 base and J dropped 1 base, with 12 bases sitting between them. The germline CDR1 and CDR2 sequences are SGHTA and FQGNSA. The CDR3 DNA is TGTGCCAGCAGCTTAGAAAGCGGCGGGGGCACAGATACGCAGTATTTT. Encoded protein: CASSLESGGGTDTQYF.

CDR3 coding DNA: TGTGCCAGCACCGGGACAGGAGGTCGGAACACTGAAGCTTTCTTT. This codes for CASTGTGGRNTEAFF. The chain recombines TRBV28 with TRBJ1-1; TRBD1 matches 8 bases. The CDR3 is 15 amino acids. V was pared by 7 bases and J by 1 base, with 8 bases of the junction left unmatched. The germline CDR1 and CDR2 sequences are MDHEN and SYDVKM. Based on the CDR3 plus reference TRBV28 and TRBJ1-1, the full variable domain is DVKVTQSSRYLVKRTGEKVFLECVQDMDHENMFWYRQDPGLGLRLIYFSYDVKMKEKGDIPEGYSVSREKKERFSLILESASTNQTSMYLCASTGTGGRNTEAFFGQGTRLTVV.

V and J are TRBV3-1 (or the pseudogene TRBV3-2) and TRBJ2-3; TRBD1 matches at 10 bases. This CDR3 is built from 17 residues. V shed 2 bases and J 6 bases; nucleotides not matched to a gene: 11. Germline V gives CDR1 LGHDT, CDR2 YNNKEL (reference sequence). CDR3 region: CASSQQTGTGVADTQYF. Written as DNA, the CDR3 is TGTGCCAGCAGCCAACAAACCGGGACAGGGGTAGCGGATACGCAGTATTTT.

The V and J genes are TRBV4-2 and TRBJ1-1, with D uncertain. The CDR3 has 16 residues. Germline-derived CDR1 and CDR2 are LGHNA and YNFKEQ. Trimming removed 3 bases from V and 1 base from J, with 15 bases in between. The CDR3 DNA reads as TGTGCCAGCAGCCAGGCTGGAGGGCCTGGGAACACTGAAGCTTTCTTT. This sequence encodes CASSQAGGPGNTEAFF.

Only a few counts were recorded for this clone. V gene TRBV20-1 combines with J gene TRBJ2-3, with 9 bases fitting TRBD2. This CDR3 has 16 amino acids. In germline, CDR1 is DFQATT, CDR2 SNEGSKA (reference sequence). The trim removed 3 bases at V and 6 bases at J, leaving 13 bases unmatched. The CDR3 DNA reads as TGCAGTGCTAGTGTGGGACTAGCTACCGCATTCGATACGCAGTATTTT. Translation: CSASVGLATAFDTQYF.

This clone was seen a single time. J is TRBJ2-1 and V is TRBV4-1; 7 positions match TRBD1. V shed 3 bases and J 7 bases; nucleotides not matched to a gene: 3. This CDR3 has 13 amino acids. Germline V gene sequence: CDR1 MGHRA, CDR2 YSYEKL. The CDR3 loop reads CASSQDRSNEQFF. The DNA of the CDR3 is TGCGCCAGCAGCCAGGACAGGTCAAATGAGCAGTTCTTC.

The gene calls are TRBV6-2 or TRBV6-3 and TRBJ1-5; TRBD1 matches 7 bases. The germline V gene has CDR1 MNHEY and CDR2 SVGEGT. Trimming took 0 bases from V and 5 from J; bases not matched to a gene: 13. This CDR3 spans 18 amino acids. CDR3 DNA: TGTGCCAGCAGTTACTCCTACCAAACAGGGGTTTATGATCAGCCCCAGCATTTT. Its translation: CASSYSYQTGVYDQPQHF.

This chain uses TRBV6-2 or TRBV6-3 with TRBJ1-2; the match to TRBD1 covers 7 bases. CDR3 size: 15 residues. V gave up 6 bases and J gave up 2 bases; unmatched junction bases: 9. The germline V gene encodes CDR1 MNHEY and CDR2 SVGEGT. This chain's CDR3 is CASSLPLTGNYGYTF. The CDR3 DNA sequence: TGTGCCAGCAGCCTACCTTTGACAGGGAACTATGGCTACACCTTC.

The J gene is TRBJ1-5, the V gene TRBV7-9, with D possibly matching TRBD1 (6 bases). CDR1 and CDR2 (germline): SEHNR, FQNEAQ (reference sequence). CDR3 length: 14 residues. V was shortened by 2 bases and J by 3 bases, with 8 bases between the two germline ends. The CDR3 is CASSLPGANQPQHF. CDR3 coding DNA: TGTGCCAGCAGCTTACCAGGGGCCAATCAGCCCCAGCATTTT.

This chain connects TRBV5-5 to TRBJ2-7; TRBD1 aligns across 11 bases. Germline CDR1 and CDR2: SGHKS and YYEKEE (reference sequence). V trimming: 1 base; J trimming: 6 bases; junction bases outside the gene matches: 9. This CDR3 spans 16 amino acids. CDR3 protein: CASSLFRGQGVVEQYF. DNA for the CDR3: TGTGCCAGCAGCTTGTTTAGGGGACAGGGGGTCGTCGAGCAGTACTTC.

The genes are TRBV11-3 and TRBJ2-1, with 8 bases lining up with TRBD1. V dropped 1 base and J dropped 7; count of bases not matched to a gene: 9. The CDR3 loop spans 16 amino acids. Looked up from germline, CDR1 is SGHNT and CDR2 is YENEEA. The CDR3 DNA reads TGTGCCAGCAGCTTAGGGGTGGGACAGGTAACAAATGAGCAGTTCTTC. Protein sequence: CASSLGVGQVTNEQFF.